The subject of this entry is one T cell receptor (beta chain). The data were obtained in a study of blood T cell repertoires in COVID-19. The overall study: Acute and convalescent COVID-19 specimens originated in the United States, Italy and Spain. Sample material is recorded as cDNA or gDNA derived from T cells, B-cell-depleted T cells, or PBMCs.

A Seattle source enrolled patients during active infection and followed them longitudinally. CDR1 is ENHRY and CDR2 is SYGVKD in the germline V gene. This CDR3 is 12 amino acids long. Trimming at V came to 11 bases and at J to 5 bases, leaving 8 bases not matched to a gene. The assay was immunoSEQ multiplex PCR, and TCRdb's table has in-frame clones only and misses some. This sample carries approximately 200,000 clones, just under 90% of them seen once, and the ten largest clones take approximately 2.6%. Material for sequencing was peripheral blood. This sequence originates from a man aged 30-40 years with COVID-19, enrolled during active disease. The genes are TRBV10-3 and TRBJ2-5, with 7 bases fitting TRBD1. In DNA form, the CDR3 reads TGTGCCTCCGGCAGGGGGATGGAGACCCAGTACTTC. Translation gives CASGRGMETQYF.